The 22 T cell receptor beta chains listed next were all sequenced from one sample in a study of CXCR3-negative and CXCR3-positive naive CD8 T cells. The method, 5' RACE with UMI labels, was used to prepare the TRB cDNA libraries. TCRdb derives one entry per CDR3 protein from the 5' RACE reads, leaving out DNA. This sample's clone table lists 90,000 to 100,000 distinct CDR3 sequences. The source material was naive CXCR3- CD8+ T cells from blood. Subset defined: CD45RO-CCR7+CD27+CD95- naive CD8+ T cells lacking CXCR3 (TNR3-). These receptor sequences come from a human donor in good health. Some clones in this sample may be carry-over from other donors' samples.

The chain uses TRBV29-1 and TRBJ2-2. Germline values: CDR1 SQVTM, CDR2 ANQGSEA. This CDR3 region has 13 residues. The CDR3 sequence: CSVGIANTGELFF.

This chain connects TRBV19 to TRBJ1-1; the D gene TCRdb calls, TRBD1, cannot be checked with no DNA. The CDR3 covers 12 residues. Germline V CDR1 and CDR2: LNHDA, SQIVND (reference sequence). This chain's CDR3 is CASSGGNTEAFF.

The chain combines TRBV2 with TRBJ2-3; TCRdb names TRBD2, which stays unverified in the absence of DNA. The CDR3 length is 14 residues. Germline V gene lookup returns CDR1 SNHLY and CDR2 FYNNEI. CDR3 protein: CAILAGDFTDTQYF. Variable domain in full (rest from reference TRBV2 and TRBJ2-3): EPEVTQTPSHQVTQMGQEVILRCVPISNHLYFYWYRQILGQKVEFLVSFYNNEISEKSEIFDDQFSVERPDGSNFTLKIRSTKLEDSAMYFCAILAGDFTDTQYFGPGTRLTVL.

V gene TRBV29-1 combines with J gene TRBJ1-5; the D gene TCRdb calls, TRBD1, cannot be checked with no DNA. In germline, CDR1 is SQVTM, CDR2 ANQGSEA. The CDR3 spans 16 residues. This chain's CDR3 is CSVEDPGTVSNQPQHF.

This chain connects TRBV5-1 to TRBJ2-3; without DNA, the TCRdb call of TRBD2 cannot be checked. The CDR3 spans 15 residues. Germline CDR1 is SGHRS and CDR2 is YFSETQ. CDR3 protein: CASSFRDSFLETQYF.

The V call is TRBV29-1, the J call TRBJ2-7. The CDR3 has 13 residues. The V gene's germline CDR1 is SQVTM and CDR2 ANQGSEA. The chain's CDR3 is CSVFGGSSYEQYF.

The chain links TRBV5-1 to TRBJ2-2; no DNA is available, so the TRBD1 call from TCRdb remains unchecked. In germline, CDR1 is SGHRS, CDR2 YFSETQ. This CDR3 spans 16 amino acids. The CDR3 loop reads CASSQRQGVGTGELFF.

The chain employs TRBV4-1 and TRBJ2-5; TCRdb's D call, TRBD2, is unchecked because there is no DNA. In germline, CDR1 is MGHRA, CDR2 YSYEKL. This CDR3 has 15 amino acids. The CDR3 spells CASSHPPSGQETQYF.

The rearrangement links TRBV6-5 to TRBJ1-1. Germline CDR1 is MNHEY and CDR2 is SVGAGI. CDR3 length: 15 residues. The CDR3 protein is CASSYSSGMNTEAFF.

This chain connects TRBV18 to TRBJ1-2; TCRdb returns TRBD1, unconfirmable since there is no DNA. The V gene's germline CDR1 is KGHSH and CDR2 LQKENI. This CDR3 has 13 amino acids. CDR3 sequence reads: CASSDTRGNGYTF.

V is TRBV29-1 and J is TRBJ2-7. This CDR3 has 13 amino acids. Germline V gives CDR1 SQVTM, CDR2 ANQGSEA. The CDR3 loop reads CSVEDPQSYEQYF.

The chain carries TRBV5-5 and TRBJ2-2; the D call from TCRdb, TRBD1, cannot be confirmed without DNA. Per germline, CDR1 SGHKS and CDR2 YYEKEE (reference sequence). CDR3 size: 18 residues. Here the CDR3 reads CASSLVIQGAGNTGELFF.

The V gene is TRBV10-2, the J gene TRBJ2-7; there is no DNA to check the TCRdb D call of TRBD2. The CDR3 covers 15 residues. Germline V gives CDR1 WSHSY, CDR2 SAAADI. The CDR3 here is CASSARQGEGYEQYF.

This chain links TRBV5-1 with TRBJ2-4. This CDR3 spans 15 amino acids. Germline V gene sequence: CDR1 SGHRS, CDR2 YFSETQ. The CDR3 here is CASSPDNGFTDIQYF.

The chain uses TRBV12-3 or TRBV12-4 and TRBJ1-5; lacking DNA, the TRBD1 call made by TCRdb goes unchecked. The CDR3 loop spans 13 amino acids. CDR3 region: CASTGQGAQPQHF.

The chain combines TRBV7-9 with TRBJ2-3. This CDR3 is 12 amino acids long. CDR1 is SEHNR and CDR2 is FQNEAQ in the germline V gene (reference sequence). The CDR3 reads CASSLALDTQYF.

The rearrangement links TRBV29-1 to TRBJ1-2. CDR1 is SQVTM, CDR2 ANQGSEA, per germline. The CDR3 is 11 amino acids. The CDR3 reads CSVGAARGYTF.

The chain joins TRBV12-3 or TRBV12-4 to TRBJ2-7; the TCRdb call, TRBD1, lacks DNA for checking. CDR3 length: 17 amino acids. The CDR3 sequence: CASSFVTGRVPSYEQYF.

The CDR3 spells CASSLEASLSSYEQYF. This rearrangement joins TRBV5-1 to TRBJ2-7. The CDR3 has 16 residues. The germline V gene encodes CDR1 SGHRS and CDR2 YFSETQ.

The chain carries TRBV7-9 and TRBJ2-3; TCRdb's D call, TRBD1, is unchecked because there is no DNA. The CDR3 has 13 amino acids. Germline loops: CDR1 SEHNR, CDR2 FQNEAQ (reference sequence). CDR3 sequence reads: CASSPATTDTQYF.

This rearrangement joins TRBV29-1 to TRBJ2-1; TCRdb indicates TRBD2, and absent DNA this call remains unverified. Germline V gene sequence: CDR1 SQVTM, CDR2 ANQGSEA. The CDR3 totals 18 residues. The CDR3 loop reads CSVRGGLAPRLTLDEQFF.

The chain couples TRBV18 to TRBJ2-1. The V gene's germline CDR1 is KGHSH and CDR2 LQKENI. The CDR3 consists of 13 residues. CDR3 amino acids: CASSQERYNEQFF. The full variable domain, its missing parts supplied by reference TRBV18 and TRBJ2-1, is NAGVMQNPRHLVRRRGQEARLRCSPMKGHSHVYWYRQLPEEGLKFMVYLQKENIIDESGMPKERFSAEFPKEGPSILRIQQVVRGDSAAYFCASSQERYNEQFFGPGTRLTVL.